One sample yielded the 30 T cell receptor beta chains listed below, sequenced in a study of T-cell memory formation after mild COVID-19. TCRdb used MiXCR to reprocess the 5' RACE reads, holding one entry per CDR3 protein. The sample contains a few hundred thousand distinct CDR3 sequences, about a sixth of which appear only once. Sequencing was done on a sample of PBMCs or a T cell subset sorted from them (not recorded which). Receptor source: a young man who had mild COVID-19 (a few samples of this study predate the infection). Cell type and time point are not known.

The table lists this clonotype with a few counts. This rearrangement joins TRBV5-1 to TRBJ2-3; 10 positions match TRBD2. V trimming: 8 bases; J trimming: 2 bases; junction bases outside the gene matches: 5. The CDR3 is made up of 14 amino acids. CDR1 SGHRS and CDR2 YFSETQ come from the germline V gene. CDR3 sequence reads: CASLAGAHTDTQYF. CDR3 in DNA: TGCGCCAGTCTAGCGGGGGCCCACACAGATACGCAGTATTTT.

The rearrangement joins TRBV25-1 to TRBJ1-1; D is undetermined. The CDR3 is 14 residues long. With 3 bases removed from V and 1 base from J, the gap between germline ends came to 9 bases. Germline CDR1 MGHDK, CDR2 SYGVNS. Here the CDR3 reads CASSEDTWNTEAFF. CDR3 DNA sequence: TGTGCCAGCAGTGAGGATACATGGAACACTGAAGCTTTCTTT.

The chain has TRBV6-5 and TRBJ2-5; TRBD1 matches 12 bases. V shed 6 bases, J shed 5 bases, and the junction held 13 bases outside the gene matches. The CDR3 spans 17 residues. CDR1 is MNHEY and CDR2 is SVGAGI in the germline V gene. CDR3 region: CASSRGTGGWSGETQYF. In nucleotides, the CDR3 is TGTGCCAGCAGCCGAGGGACAGGGGGCTGGTCGGGGGAGACCCAGTACTTC.

The chain recombines TRBV12-3 or TRBV12-4 with TRBJ2-5, with TRBD2 identical over 13 bases. The CDR3 length is 16 residues. J was trimmed by 3 bases and V by 6 bases; bases with no gene match: 7. For the CDR3, the DNA is TGTGCCAGCAGCCCTTTCGGGACTAGCGGGAAAGAGACCCAGTACTTC. This sequence encodes CASSPFGTSGKETQYF.

The sample holds many counts of this clonotype. The chain carries TRBV4-1 and TRBJ1-2; D may be TRBD1 (5 bases). The germline V and J ends were trimmed by 0 bases and 4 bases, with 9 bases remaining between them. The CDR3 is 14 amino acids. Germline-derived CDR1 and CDR2 are MGHRA and YSYEKL. CDR3 protein: CASSQDPGPYGYTF. CDR3 DNA: TGCGCCAGCAGCCAAGACCCGGGACCCTATGGCTACACCTTC.

The genes are TRBV5-1 and TRBJ2-1; 10 nucleotides match TRBD2. Germline values: CDR1 SGHRS, CDR2 YFSETQ. Losses at the gene ends were 3 bases for V and 2 bases for J; bases not matched to a gene: 14. CDR3 size: 19 residues. CDR3 sequence (DNA): TGCGCCAGCAGCTCCCCCGAACGGCGACTAGCGGGTGCCTACAATGAGCAGTTCTTC. Amino acid sequence: CASSSPERRLAGAYNEQFF.

The rearrangement joins TRBV12-3 or TRBV12-4 to TRBJ2-1; TRBD2 aligns across 9 bases. This CDR3 is built from 14 residues. The V segment lost 3 bases and the J segment 7 bases; nucleotides outside the gene matches: 4. Here the CDR3 reads CASSFRLAGNEQFF. Written as DNA, the CDR3 is TGTGCCAGCAGTTTCCGGCTAGCGGGGAATGAGCAGTTCTTC.

This clonotype was observed a handful of times. J is TRBJ2-7 and V is TRBV27; tentative D call: TRBD1 (6 bases). The length of the CDR3 is 15 residues. V was shortened by 6 bases and J by 4 bases, with 19 bases between the two germline ends. The germline V gene has CDR1 MNHEY and CDR2 SMNVEV (reference sequence). The CDR3 reads CASRSPRQGIYEQYF. CDR3 nucleotide sequence: TGTGCCAGCAGGAGCCCGCGGCAGGGGATTTACGAGCAGTACTTC.

This clonotype was seen a handful of times. The chain carries TRBV4-3 and TRBJ1-6; 8 bases map to TRBD1. The CDR3 loop spans 20 amino acids. J lost 4 bases, V lost 0 bases, and 14 bases had no gene match. The V gene's germline CDR1 is LGHNA and CDR2 YSLEER. CDR3 protein: CASSQDRGRGPESYNSPLHF. CDR3 coding DNA: TGCGCCAGCAGCCAAGATCGCGGCAGGGGGCCGGAGAGTTATAATTCACCCCTCCACTTT.

There are many counts of this clonotype. J is TRBJ2-7 and V is TRBV18; D unclear. Germline V gene sequence: CDR1 KGHSH, CDR2 LQKENI. The CDR3 covers 13 residues. The ends were cut back, 8 bases at V and 0 bases at J, with 11 bases in the middle. CDR3 sequence: CASSPPGSYEQYF. DNA for the CDR3: TGTGCCAGCAGCCCCCCCGGCTCCTACGAGCAGTACTTC.

The chain carries TRBV3-1 and TRBJ1-1, with TRBD1 as a possible D gene (6 bases). Germline V gene sequence: CDR1 LGHDT, CDR2 YNNKEL (reference sequence). The V and J ends lost 4 bases and 0 bases respectively, with 12 bases between them. The CDR3 has 15 amino acids. The CDR3 spells CASSPRTEMNTEAFF. The CDR3 DNA is TGTGCCAGCAGCCCGCGGACAGAAATGAACACTGAAGCTTTCTTT.

This clonotype was seen more than once but under ten times. The J gene is TRBJ2-6, the V gene TRBV6-2 or TRBV6-3; perhaps TRBD2 as D (6 bases). This CDR3 has 14 residues. Germline V gene data show CDR1 as MNHEY and CDR2 as SVGEGT. V shed 8 bases and J shed 3 bases, with 11 bases lying between them. CDR3 residues: CASCLGGGANVLTF. CDR3 nucleotide sequence: TGTGCCAGCTGCCTCGGGGGTGGGGCCAACGTCCTGACTTTC.

This clonotype was observed a handful of times. V usage is TRBV21-1 and J usage is TRBJ2-3; the D segment call TRBD2 is taken from the table without a DNA check. TRBV21-1 is reported as a pseudogene. This CDR3 contains 14 residues. CDR3 protein: CASDRLRGEDTQYF. The CDR3, as DNA: TGTGCCAGCGATCGGCTACGGGGAGAAGATACGCAGTATTTT.

This chain connects TRBV6-2 or TRBV6-3 to TRBJ2-7; the D is unclear. Per germline, CDR1 MNHEY and CDR2 SVGEGT. V was shortened by 7 bases and J by 1 base, with 14 bases between the two germline ends. This CDR3 is 14 amino acids long. CDR3 amino acids: CASNRPMTSYEQYF. The CDR3 coding sequence is TGTGCCAGCAATAGACCCATGACATCCTACGAGCAGTACTTC.

This clonotype has only a few counts. The chain combines TRBV27 with TRBJ2-7; the match to TRBD1 covers 12 bases. The V and J ends lost 8 bases and 7 bases, in that order; junction bases with no gene match: 12. Germline CDR1 reads MNHEY; CDR2 reads SMNVEV (reference sequence). The CDR3 extends over 15 amino acids. DNA for the CDR3: TGTGCCAGCCAAACTGCGGGACAGGGGGCGAGGGAGCAGTACTTC. This translates into CASQTAGQGAREQYF.

The chain combines TRBV20-1 with TRBJ2-7, with 9 bases aligning to TRBD1. Germline CDR1 reads DFQATT; CDR2 reads SNEGSKA (reference sequence). The ends lost 3 bases at V and 3 bases at J; junction bases unmatched: 0. The CDR3 loop spans 12 amino acids. This CDR3 is CSARTGGYEQYV. The CDR3 bases are TGCAGTGCTAGGACAGGGGGCTACGAGCAGTACGTC.

This clonotype occurred a few times. In DNA, the CDR3 is TGCAGTGCTAGGGGGCTTAAGGGAGAAGCTTTCTTT. Protein sequence: CSARGLKGEAFF. V usage is TRBV20-1 and J usage is TRBJ1-1; tentatively, D is TRBD1 (5 bases). The V and J ends lost 3 bases and 8 bases respectively, with 13 bases between them. Germline V lookup: CDR1 DFQATT, CDR2 SNEGSKA (reference sequence). The CDR3 is 12 amino acids.

A few counts support this clonotype. The chain joins TRBV10-2 to TRBJ1-5; the D is unclear. CDR1 and CDR2 from the germline V gene are WSHSY and SAAADI. The CDR3 contains 14 residues. Trimming stripped 3 bases from V and 0 bases from J, with 6 bases between. CDR3 in amino acids: CASSDTGSNQPQHF. The CDR3 DNA reads TGCGCCAGCAGTGATACGGGTAGCAATCAGCCCCAGCATTTT.

This clonotype was detected many times. V is TRBV7-2 and J is TRBJ2-7; D is ambiguous. The CDR3 contains 13 residues. V dropped 7 bases and J dropped 7 bases, with 17 bases sitting between them. Germline values: CDR1 SGHTA, CDR2 FQGNSA. In DNA, the CDR3 is TGTGCCAGCACCAGATACGTCGCTAAGGAGCAGTACTTC. This gives the protein CASTRYVAKEQYF.

The J gene is TRBJ1-5, the V gene TRBV7-9, with TRBD1 matching 11 bases. CDR3 length: 17 amino acids. Germline V CDR1 and CDR2: SEHNR, FQNEAQ (reference sequence). Trimming at V came to 6 bases and at J to 1 base, leaving 8 bases not matched to a gene. This chain's CDR3 is CASSSDRDRGSNQPQHF. Written as DNA, the CDR3 is TGTGCCAGCAGTTCAGACCGGGACAGGGGGAGCAATCAGCCCCAGCATTTT.

This clonotype was counted between two and nine times. The gene calls are TRBV24-1 and TRBJ2-5, with D possibly TRBD2 on 5 matching bases. The CDR3 runs to 13 residues. The V gene lost 7 bases and the J gene lost 5 bases, with 13 bases spanning the gap. Germline CDR1 and CDR2: KGHDR and SFDVKD. CDR3 protein: CATRSRDMETQYF. The CDR3 bases are TGTGCCACCAGATCCCGGGATATGGAGACCCAGTACTTC.

As to this clonotype: At one boundary the junction diverges from the germline segment, which might be a read error. The CDR3 region is CASSVGQGLGAGELFF. The CDR3 region has the DNA TGTGCTAGCAGCGTGGGACAGGGGTTGGGGGCCGGGGAGCTGTTTTTT. This sequence joins TRBV7-7 and TRBJ2-2; 10 bases align to TRBD1. The germline gives CDR1 SSHAT, CDR2 FNYEAQ (reference sequence). CDR3 length equals 16 residues.

This clonotype was counted a few times. The chain recombines TRBV29-1 with TRBJ1-5, with 7 bases identical to TRBD1. The junction had 10 bases not matched to a gene; V was cut back by 4 bases and J by 4 bases. The CDR3 runs to 15 residues. Per germline, CDR1 SQVTM and CDR2 ANQGSEA. CDR3 loop: CSVATGKRGNQPQHF. The DNA for the CDR3 is TGCAGCGTTGCGACAGGGAAGAGGGGTAATCAGCCCCAGCATTTT. The full variable domain, with the rest looked up from reference TRBV29-1 and TRBJ1-5, is SAVISQKPSRDICQRGTSLTIQCQVDSQVTMMFWYRQQPGQSLTLIATANQGSEATYESGFVIDKFPISRPNLTFSTLTVSNMSPEDSSIYLCSVATGKRGNQPQHFGDGTRLSIL.

This clonotype occurred a few times. No conserved phenylalanine or tryptophan is present at the end of the CDR3, so a read error is the likely explanation. It is unclear where the CDR3 begins or ends on the DNA, so no DNA is shown, and the CDR3 is as TCRdb lists it. V gene TRBV20-1 combines with J gene TRBJ2-3; the table's D gene call, TRBD2, was not cross checked with the DNA. CDR1 and CDR2 (germline): DFQATT, SNEGSKA (reference sequence). The CDR3 has 11 residues if both end residues are counted. CDR3 amino acids: CSARTSGGPAI.

This chain connects TRBV10-3 to TRBJ1-2; D gene unclear. V shed 0 bases and J shed 7 bases, with 15 bases lying between them. Germline loops: CDR1 ENHRY, CDR2 SYGVKD. The CDR3 covers 15 residues. The DNA of the CDR3 is TGTGCCATCAGTGAGTCTGTCTCTCTGGCGGGTGGCTACACCTTC. As protein: CAISESVSLAGGYTF.

The chain joins TRBV7-2 to TRBJ1-1; 9 nucleotides align to TRBD1. The CDR3 contains 13 residues. CDR1 is SGHTA, CDR2 FQGNSA, per germline. The ends lost 9 bases at V and 6 bases at J; junction bases unmatched: 8. The CDR3 nucleotides are TGTGCCAGTAAGGGGACAGGGTACGCTGAAGCTTTCTTT. This translates into CASKGTGYAEAFF.

V is TRBV12-3 or TRBV12-4 and J is TRBJ2-1, with TRBD1 identical over 10 bases. The CDR3 length is 16 residues. Trimming removed 4 bases from V and 3 bases from J; junction bases left unmatched: 6. The CDR3 reads CASSSRDRGFYNEQFF. Written as DNA, the CDR3 is TGTGCCAGCAGTTCAAGGGACAGGGGCTTCTACAATGAGCAGTTCTTC.

This clonotype was counted only a few times. The chain carries TRBV29-1 and TRBJ2-3; D gene ambiguous. This CDR3 comprises 13 residues. The germline V gene has CDR1 SQVTM and CDR2 ANQGSEA. The ends were cut back, 7 bases at V and 3 bases at J, with 14 bases in the middle. CDR3: CSGHGGQTDTQYF. DNA for the CDR3: TGCAGCGGACACGGTGGCCAAACAGATACGCAGTATTTT.

This clonotype was seen a few times. The chain links TRBV5-1 to TRBJ1-1; TRBD1 aligns across 7 bases. Germline CDR1 and CDR2: SGHRS and YFSETQ. The length of the CDR3 is 17 residues. Trimming at V came to 0 bases and at J to 5 bases, leaving 13 bases not matched to a gene. CDR3 in amino acids: CASSLVRGQPRGTEAFF. The CDR3 DNA reads TGCGCCAGCAGCTTGGTTAGGGGACAGCCAAGAGGGACTGAAGCTTTCTTT.

This clonotype was seen ten or more times. The chain has TRBV10-3 and TRBJ2-2, with a tentative D call TRBD1 (6 bases). The CDR3 is made up of 13 amino acids. Trimming took off 10 bases at V and 6 bases at J, with 15 bases between the two ends. Per the germline V gene, CDR1 is ENHRY and CDR2 is SYGVKD. CDR3 nucleotide sequence: TGTGCCACCTTGGGGGCGGGTCCCGGGGAGCTGTTTTTT. Its protein product is CATLGAGPGELFF.